These 23 T cell receptor beta chains originate from one sample sequenced in a study of cytomegalovirus exposure and HLA in healthy donors. The primer mix had 60 Vbeta and 13 Jbeta primers. Only in-frame clones appear in the TCRdb table, and some are missing; sequencing was by immunoSEQ multiplex PCR. The table lists about 200,000 clones, under 85% of them singletons. Input material: PBMCs. These receptors were collected from a man in his fifties or sixties in good health and CMV-seronegative.

The chain links TRBV7-8 to TRBJ2-4, with D tentatively TRBD2 (5 bases). Germline V lookup: CDR1 SGHVS, CDR2 FQNEAQ. The V and J ends lost 5 bases and 0 bases respectively, with 20 bases between them. CDR3 length equals 18 residues. The CDR3 protein is CASSPRASEGLAKNIQYF. CDR3 nucleotides: TGTGCCAGCAGCCCGCGGGCCAGCGAGGGCCTAGCCAAAAACATTCAGTACTTC. The full variable domain, completed using reference TRBV7-8 and TRBJ2-4, is GAGVSQSPRYKVAKRGQDVALRCDPISGHVSLFWYQQALGQGPEFLTYFQNEAQLDKSGLPSDRFFAERPEGSVSTLKIQRTQQEDSAVYLCASSPRASEGLAKNIQYFGAGTRLSVL.

The chain employs TRBV18 and TRBJ2-1; D remains unclear. Germline V gene sequence: CDR1 KGHSH, CDR2 LQKENI. V was shortened by 3 bases and J by 0 bases, with 6 bases between the two germline ends. The CDR3 spans 14 residues. CDR3 sequence (DNA): TGTGCCAGCTCACCGGCACGCTCCTACAATGAGCAGTTCTTC. Its protein product is CASSPARSYNEQFF. Together with reference TRBV18 and TRBJ2-1, the CDR3 gives the full variable domain: NAGVMQNPRHLVRRRGQEARLRCSPMKGHSHVYWYRQLPEEGLKFMVYLQKENIIDESGMPKERFSAEFPKEGPSILRIQQVVRGDSAAYFCASSPARSYNEQFFGPGTRLTVL.

The chain links TRBV4-1 to TRBJ1-1; no definite D call. From germline, CDR1 is MGHRA and CDR2 YSYEKL. V lost 0 bases and J lost 0, with 17 bases in between. The CDR3 has 18 residues. The CDR3 here is CASSQDPPGGRVNTEAFF. The CDR3 DNA is TGCGCCAGCAGCCAAGATCCCCCAGGTGGGAGGGTGAACACTGAAGCTTTCTTT.

This clone came up a few times. The V and J genes are TRBV6-6 and TRBJ2-7; weak D call: TRBD2 (5 bases). Deletions cut 6 bases from V and 6 bases from J, with 12 bases between. Germline V gives CDR1 MNHNY, CDR2 SVGAGI (reference sequence). This CDR3 spans 12 amino acids. Here the CDR3 reads CASRTPEGEQYF. In DNA form, the CDR3 reads TGTGCCAGCAGGACCCCTGAGGGCGAGCAGTACTTC.

The V and J genes are TRBV6-5 and TRBJ2-7; TRBD2 might be the D (7 bases). Germline lookup yields CDR1 MNHEY and CDR2 SVGAGI. Trimming stripped 6 bases from V and 2 bases from J, with 14 bases between. CDR3 length: 14 residues. CDR3 in DNA: TGTGCCAGCAGGAAGGGGGGGAGCGCCTACGAGCAGTACTTC. Amino acids: CASRKGGSAYEQYF.

The chain carries TRBV12-5 and TRBJ2-5; 13 bases line up with TRBD2. The end of the DNA aligns better with TRBJ2-7, so the J call may be wrong. The CDR3 contains 16 residues. Germline CDR1 LGHNT, CDR2 FRNRAP. CDR3 coding DNA: TGTGCTAGTGGTTTGGGGACTAGCGGGAGTAGCTACGAGCAGTACTTC. Its protein product is CASGLGTSGSSYEQYF.

This rearrangement joins TRBV7-9 to TRBJ1-1, with D possibly TRBD1 on 5 matching bases. V lost 5 bases and J 5 bases, leaving 15 bases between the germline ends. Germline V lookup: CDR1 SEHNR, CDR2 FQNEAQ (reference sequence). The CDR3 is 14 amino acids. The CDR3 sequence is CASSPIRGFTEAFF. CDR3 in DNA: TGTGCCAGCAGCCCGATAAGGGGATTTACTGAAGCTTTCTTT.

V is TRBV5-1 and J is TRBJ2-5; the match to TRBD2 covers 15 bases. V shed 3 bases and J 5 bases; nucleotides not matched to a gene: 5. The CDR3 has 16 residues. Looked up from germline, CDR1 is SGHRS and CDR2 is YFSETQ. The CDR3 bases are TGCGCCAGCAGCTGGACTAGCGGGAGGGCCAGTGAGACCCAGTACTTC. It codes for CASSWTSGRASETQYF. The entire variable domain, with the rest obtained from reference TRBV5-1 and TRBJ2-5, is as follows: KAGVTQTPRYLIKTRGQQVTLSCSPISGHRSVSWYQQTPGQGLQFLFEYFSETQRNKGNFPGRFSGRQFSNSRSEMNVSTLELGDSALYLCASSWTSGRASETQYFGPGTRLLVL.

The V call is TRBV4-1, the J call TRBJ2-3; TRBD2 matches 8 bases. V dropped 1 base and J dropped 0; count of bases not matched to a gene: 3. CDR1 is MGHRA and CDR2 is YSYEKL in the germline V gene. The CDR3 covers 16 residues. CDR3 amino acids: CASSQGSGTSTDTQYF. The DNA for the CDR3 is TGCGCCAGCAGCCAAGGTAGCGGGACTAGCACAGATACGCAGTATTTT.

The chain employs TRBV7-2 and TRBJ2-5, with D unclear. This CDR3 is built from 14 residues. Germline lookup yields CDR1 SGHTA and CDR2 FQGNSA. The germline V and J ends were trimmed by 1 base and 1 base, with 7 bases remaining between them. CDR3 protein: CASSLGGVQETQYF. The CDR3 coding sequence is TGTGCCAGCAGCTTAGGTGGAGTCCAAGAGACCCAGTACTTC.

The genes are TRBV29-1 and TRBJ1-2; D possibly corresponds to TRBD1 (6 bases). Germline V CDR1 and CDR2: SQVTM, ANQGSEA. The CDR3 has 16 residues. V was shortened by 1 base and J by 3 bases, with 18 bases between the two germline ends. The CDR3 DNA reads TGCAGCGTTGAAGTTACCTCGGGACAAAGGCACTATGGCTACACCTTC. Translated, it gives CSVEVTSGQRHYGYTF.

The V gene is TRBV9, the J gene TRBJ1-3, with 10 bases lining up with TRBD1. This CDR3 comprises 14 residues. Germline V lookup: CDR1 SGDLS, CDR2 YYNGEE. Trimming removed 3 bases from V and 6 bases from J; junction bases left unmatched: 3. The CDR3 region is CASSATGGVNTIYF. The CDR3 DNA follows: TGTGCCAGCAGCGCGACAGGGGGCGTAAACACCATATATTTT. The full variable domain, in which reference TRBV9 and TRBJ1-3 provide the parts outside the CDR3, is DSGVTQTPKHLITATGQRVTLRCSPRSGDLSVYWYQQSLDQGLQFLIQYYNGEERAKGNILERFSAQQFPDLHSELNLSSLELGDSALYFCASSATGGVNTIYFGEGSWLTVV.

The V gene is TRBV2, the J gene TRBJ1-5, with unresolved D. CDR1 is SNHLY, CDR2 FYNNEI, per germline. The CDR3 runs 18 residues. The V gene lost 0 bases and the J gene lost 1 base, with 16 bases spanning the gap. In DNA form, the CDR3 reads TGTGCCAGCAGTGAAGCGCTTCGGGGATCAGTAAGCAATCAGCCCCAGCATTTT. Translating gives CASSEALRGSVSNQPQHF.

The V call is TRBV5-1, the J call TRBJ2-1; D remains ambiguous. The V end was cut by 4 bases, the J end by 0 bases, with 11 bases between. The CDR3 has 15 amino acids. In germline, CDR1 is SGHRS, CDR2 YFSETQ. In nucleotides, the CDR3 is TGCGCCAGCAGCGCAACCACCAGCTCCTACAATGAGCAGTTCTTC. It encodes CASSATTSSYNEQFF. The entire variable domain, with the rest obtained from reference TRBV5-1 and TRBJ2-1, is as follows: KAGVTQTPRYLIKTRGQQVTLSCSPISGHRSVSWYQQTPGQGLQFLFEYFSETQRNKGNFPGRFSGRQFSNSRSEMNVSTLELGDSALYLCASSATTSSYNEQFFGPGTRLTVL.

The V call is TRBV5-1, the J call TRBJ2-1; D is possibly TRBD1 (6 bases). Trimming shortened V by 4 bases and J by 1 base, and 18 bases separated the two germline ends. Germline lookup yields CDR1 SGHRS and CDR2 YFSETQ. The length of the CDR3 is 17 residues. CDR3 region: CASSLGNGGPSYNEQFF. DNA for the CDR3: TGCGCCAGCAGCCTGGGAAATGGGGGCCCTTCCTACAATGAGCAGTTCTTC.

The chain has TRBV4-1 and TRBJ1-6; D remains unclear. Trimming left V 0 bases short and J 13 bases short, with 16 bases between. CDR3 length: 15 residues. Germline values: CDR1 MGHRA, CDR2 YSYEKL. The CDR3 here is CASSQEPLWASPLHF. The CDR3 nucleotides are TGCGCCAGCAGCCAAGAGCCCCTCTGGGCTTCCCCCCTCCACTTT.

This clone was found a few times. The rearrangement joins TRBV7-9 to TRBJ2-1; D not certain. In germline, CDR1 is SEHNR, CDR2 FQNEAQ (reference sequence). CDR3 length: 14 residues. The V end was cut by 4 bases, the J end by 4 bases, with 11 bases between. This CDR3 is CASSSSDGYNEQFF. CDR3 sequence (DNA): TGTGCCAGCAGCTCCAGTGACGGGTACAATGAGCAGTTCTTC.

The chain carries TRBV28 and TRBJ2-5, with 9 nucleotides matching TRBD1. Per the germline V gene, CDR1 is MDHEN and CDR2 is SYDVKM. This CDR3 region has 17 residues. J gave up 0 bases and V 4 bases, and 9 bases lay outside the gene matches. CDR3 sequence reads: CASSSTGQGPYQETQYF. The DNA of the CDR3 is TGTGCCAGCAGTTCCACTGGACAGGGGCCGTACCAAGAGACCCAGTACTTC.

The table lists this clone with a count of one. J is TRBJ1-2 and V is TRBV28; 12 nucleotides match TRBD1. Germline V gives CDR1 MDHEN, CDR2 SYDVKM. The CDR3 contains 18 residues. The trim removed 6 bases at V and 5 bases at J, leaving 16 bases unmatched. The chain's CDR3 is CASRPEGHPGQGAYGYTF. Written as DNA, the CDR3 is TGTGCCAGCAGGCCGGAAGGTCACCCGGGACAGGGGGCTTATGGCTACACCTTC.

The sample holds a few counts of this clone. The chain carries TRBV27 and TRBJ1-4; D might be TRBD1 (5 bases). Trimming took off 4 bases at V and 7 bases at J, with 16 bases between the two ends. The CDR3 loop spans 15 amino acids. Germline CDR1 and CDR2: MNHEY and SMNVEV (reference sequence). CDR3 sequence reads: CASSSSGHRSEKLFF. CDR3 bases: TGTGCCAGCAGTTCCTCCGGCCACAGGAGTGAAAAACTGTTTTTT. Drawing the rest from reference TRBV27 and TRBJ1-4, the complete variable domain is EAQVTQNPRYLITVTGKKLTVTCSQNMNHEYMSWYRQDPGLGLRQIYYSMNVEVTDKGDVPEGYKVSRKEKRNFPLILESPSPNQTSLYFCASSSSGHRSEKLFFGSGTQLSVL.

This clone was picked up one time. The chain combines TRBV28 with TRBJ2-1; 7 bases align to TRBD2. In germline, CDR1 is MDHEN, CDR2 SYDVKM. V shed 6 bases and J 0 bases; nucleotides not matched to a gene: 11. CDR3 length equals 17 residues. The CDR3 nucleotides are TGTGCCAGCAGGGCTAGCGGAGGTCAGGGCTCCTACAATGAGCAGTTCTTC. Translation: CASRASGGQGSYNEQFF.

The V call is TRBV28, the J call TRBJ2-5; the D gene is possibly TRBD2 (5 bases). The J call may be in error: the DNA end matches TRBJ2-7 better. The CDR3 consists of 14 residues. CDR1 and CDR2 (germline): MDHEN, SYDVKM. Here the CDR3 DNA reads TGTGCCAGCAGTTTGCGGGCCAGCTCCTACGAGCAGTACTTC. It specifies CASSLRASSYEQYF.

V gene TRBV29-1 combines with J gene TRBJ2-1; 7 bases align to TRBD1. Germline loops: CDR1 SQVTM, CDR2 ANQGSEA. This CDR3 is 13 amino acids long. J gave up 2 bases and V 6 bases, and 4 bases lay outside the gene matches. The CDR3 loop reads CSVGDSTYNEQFF. CDR3 nucleotide sequence: TGCAGCGTCGGGGACAGTACCTACAATGAGCAGTTCTTC.